These T cell receptor beta chains were read from a single sample in a study of blood T cell repertoires in COVID-19. TCRdb's copy holds only in-frame clones and misses some; the assay was immunoSEQ multiplex PCR. Of roughly 38,000 clones listed, about 82% were seen once; the top ten hold 4.8%. Sequencing input: peripheral blood. These receptors came from a man in his fifties or sixties with active COVID-19. Each CDR3 is given with its conserved first and last residue. The D gene is left open where the match is weak. Clone sizes are given selectively: once, few, many, or a class where the clone is expanded.

>-|TRBV4-1|TRBD2|TRBJ2-3
TGCGCCAGCAGCCAAGATCGGGCGGGGGGCTCACTAGATACGCAGTATTTT
CASSQDRAGGSLDTQYF
>-|TRBV6-6|TRBD2|TRBJ2-7
TGTGCCAGCAGTCCGGCCGGACTAGCGGGAGTCAGCTCCTACGAGCAGTACTTC
CASSPAGLAGVSSYEQYF
>-|TRBV5-8|TRBD2|TRBJ2-5
TGTGCCAGCAGCTCCCGGGGGGGACGGCTATCCCAAGAGACCCAGTACTTC
CASSSRGGRLSQETQYF
>once|TRBV18|-|TRBJ2-7
TGTGCCAGCTCACCAGGAAGTGGCAGGGTCTACGAGCAGTACTTC
CASSPGSGRVYEQYF
>-|TRBV2|TRBD1|TRBJ2-7
TGTGCCAGTGGACAGGGCTACGAGCAGTACTTC
CASGQGYEQYF
>-|TRBV19|TRBD2|TRBJ2-2
TGTGCCAGTGGGATTGCCGGGACTAGCGGCACCGGGGAGCTGTTTTTT
CASGIAGTSGTGELFF
>-|TRBV27|TRBD2|TRBJ2-7
TGTGCCAGCAGTTTTCGGCTAGCGGGGGGGTCTTACGAGCAGTACTTC
CASSFRLAGGSYEQYF
>-|TRBV7-8|TRBD1|TRBJ2-1
TGTGCCAGCAGCGGACCTTCCGGGACAGGCTCCTACAATGAGCAGTTCTTC
CASSGPSGTGSYNEQFF
>-|TRBV10-1|TRBD1|TRBJ2-3
TGCGCCAGCAGTGACAGGGGGCCAGATACGCAGTATTTT
CASSDRGPDTQYF
>-|TRBV10-2|-|TRBJ1-2
TGCGCCAGTAGAATGGGGGGGAACTATGGCTACACCTTC
CASRMGGNYGYTF
>-|TRBV28|TRBD1|TRBJ2-2
TGTGCCAGCAGCAGAACAGGGGTTAAAGCCGGGGAGCTGTTTTTT
CASSRTGVKAGELFF
>-|TRBV2|-|TRBJ2-6
TGTGCCAGCACCCAAGGACTCTCTGGGGCCAACGTCCTGACTTTC
CASTQGLSGANVLTF
>-|TRBV28|-|TRBJ1-2
TGTGCCAGCAGTTCGGGGGATTGGGTTTATGGCTACACCTTC
CASSSGDWVYGYTF
>-|TRBV21-1|-|TRBJ1-5
TGTGCCAGCAGCCCCTGGACAGGTCATAGCAATCAGCCCCAGCATTTT
CASSPWTGHSNQPQHF
>-|TRBV29-1|-|TRBJ1-2
TGCAGCGTTGATTTGGGGGGCGGGGGTTTTTATGGCTACACCTTC
CSVDLGGGGFYGYTF
>-|TRBV24-1|-|TRBJ2-7
TGTGCCACCAGTGCTTCGGGGTACGAGCAGTACTTC
CATSASGYEQYF
>-|TRBV2|-|TRBJ1-6
TGTGCCAGTTGGGAGGGACATTCCTATAATTCACCCCTCCACTTT
CASWEGHSYNSPLHF
>-|TRBV19|TRBD1|TRBJ2-4
TGTGCCAGTACCCCGACAGGGGCCAAAAACATTCAGTACTTC
CASTPTGAKNIQYF